A single T cell receptor (beta chain) is shown here with its context. This CDR3 has 12 amino acids. The V and J ends lost 3 bases and 9 bases respectively, with 14 bases between them. Germline V gives CDR1 DFQATT, CDR2 SNEGSKA (reference sequence). The sample is drawn from a study of T-cell memory formation after mild COVID-19. Using constant-segment primers, 5'RACE produced TCR alpha and TCR beta cDNA libraries carrying sample barcodes and UMIs. In TCRdb, the 5' RACE reads were re-called with MiXCR into one record per CDR3 protein. The repertoire includes more than 250,000 distinct CDR3 sequences, roughly 15% of them detected once, and roughly 25% sits in the top ten.

The chain carries TRBV20-1 and TRBJ1-1; no clear D gene. The TCR comes from a young man who had mild COVID-19 (a few samples of this study predate the infection). Cell type and time point are not known. Sequencing was done on a sample of PBMCs or a T cell subset sorted from them (not recorded which). CDR3 sequence (DNA): TGCAGTGCTAGTGACGGATGGGAGAAAGCTTTCTTT. Translated: CSASDGWEKAFF.